This TCR beta chain appears in the sequencing data of a study of Tregs in tolerant kidney transplant recipients. Germline values: CDR1 GTSNPN, CDR2 SVGIG (reference sequence). V was trimmed by 2 bases and J by 5 bases, leaving 15 bases between them. This CDR3 region has 14 residues. This table comes from immunoSEQ multiplex PCR, and its TCRdb copy is limited to in-frame clones, with some not included. This sample has 200,000 to 300,000 clones, with about 86% found just once. Concerning this clone itself: Its antigen is still unknown.

Study findings and constraints: Validation in larger populations is needed because few patients were studied. Biological reproducibility was not directly addressed in this study.

The sequenced material came from CD4+ T cells from blood. The receptor was derived from a human donor in good health. The chain is built from TRBV30 and TRBJ1-2; a weak D match, TRBD1 (5 bases). Written as DNA, the CDR3 is TGTGCCTGGAGTCACGGAGTAGGGGTTTATGGCTACACCTTC. This encodes CAWSHGVGVYGYTF.